This T cell receptor (beta chain) was found in a study of shared clonotypes between healthy human individuals. Study details: Every donor yielded three CD4 naive, three CD4 memory, two CD8 naive and one CD8 memory plate.

Whole-study results and caveats: Memory subsets generally showed lower estimated richness than naive subsets.

With respect to this clone: What it binds is not known.

Generated by immunoSEQ multiplex PCR, the TCRdb table keeps only in-frame clones and is missing some. This table holds about 980,000 clones, approximately 76% found once. CDR1 and CDR2 from the germline V gene are KGHSH and LQKENI. The CDR3 has 16 residues. Trimming removed 0 bases from V and 7 bases from J; junction bases left unmatched: 7. The rearrangement links TRBV18 to TRBJ2-4, with 9 nucleotides matching TRBD1. The sequence derives from a young man in good health. What was sequenced was memory CD4+ T cells sorted from blood. Specified subset: CD45RA-negative fraction. CDR3 loop: CASSPPQSQGANIQYF. For the CDR3, the DNA is TGTGCCAGCTCACCACCGCAATCACAGGGGGCGAACATTCAGTACTTC.